This TCR beta chain was identified during a study of T cells in Graves' hyperthyroidism and ophthalmopathy. Findings and limits, study-wide: Before onset, by a median of approximately 5.9 months, the model predicted ophthalmopathy.

RNA transcripts served as the template for amplifying TCR beta CDR3 regions. Initially, a first-round RT-PCR of the TCR CDR3 employed the HTBI primer set. One entry per CDR3 protein, called by TCRdb with MiXCR from the multiplex PCR reads. The table records about 530,000 distinct CDR3 sequences, 17% of them present only once. Only a few counts were recorded for this clonotype. Its antigen is currently unknown. Germline V gene sequence: CDR1 SGHRS, CDR2 YFSETQ. The CDR3 runs to 16 residues. The V end was cut by 0 bases, the J end by 0 bases, with 9 bases between. PBMCs were obtained from 9.5 to 10 ml fresh peripheral blood.

The sequenced sample consisted of blood. This chain uses TRBV5-1 with TRBJ1-4; D may be TRBD1 (6 bases). This receptor was identified in a woman aged 18-29 years with Graves' ophthalmopathy. The chain's CDR3 is CASSLAGVATNEKLFF. The CDR3 nucleotides read TGCGCCAGCAGCTTGGCAGGGGTTGCAACTAATGAAAAACTGTTTTTT.